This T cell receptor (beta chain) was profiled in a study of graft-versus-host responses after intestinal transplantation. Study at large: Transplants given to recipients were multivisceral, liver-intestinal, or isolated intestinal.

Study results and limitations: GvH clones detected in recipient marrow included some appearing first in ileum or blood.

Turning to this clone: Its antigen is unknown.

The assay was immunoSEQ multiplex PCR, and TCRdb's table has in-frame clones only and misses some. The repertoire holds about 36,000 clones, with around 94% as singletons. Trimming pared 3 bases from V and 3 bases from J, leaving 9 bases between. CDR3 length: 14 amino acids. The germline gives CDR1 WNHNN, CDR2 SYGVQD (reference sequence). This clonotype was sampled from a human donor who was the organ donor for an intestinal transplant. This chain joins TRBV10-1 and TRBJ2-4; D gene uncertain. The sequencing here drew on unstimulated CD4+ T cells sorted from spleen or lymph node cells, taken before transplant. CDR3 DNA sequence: TGCGCCAGCAGTGATCCTCTAGACAAAAACATTCAGTACTTC. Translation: CASSDPLDKNIQYF.